This T cell receptor (beta chain) was captured by sequencing in a study of blood T cell repertoires in COVID-19. Study context: T cells, B-cell-depleted T cells, or PBMCs provided the cDNA or gDNA that served as material.

In the study's own analysis: Counts of nucleated cells, estimated from reference gene primer amplification, were obtained. The method was immunoSEQ multiplex PCR; TCRdb's version includes in-frame clones alone and lacks a portion of them. V, J and clone size are taken as reported in that table, and D and trimming were inferred from the DNA itself. Here the sample spans about 110,000 clones, 55% to 75% being singletons. V was pared by 2 bases and J by 1 base, with 5 bases between. Per the germline V gene, CDR1 is KGHSH and CDR2 is LQKENI. The CDR3 contains 13 residues. The sample taken for sequencing was peripheral blood. This chain joins TRBV18 and TRBJ1-1; D not resolved. The clonotype was recovered from a woman aged 40 to 50 with acute or convalescent COVID-19. The CDR3 nucleotides are TGTGCCAGCTCACCATCAGGGAACACTGAAGCTTTCTTT. Translating it yields CASSPSGNTEAFF.